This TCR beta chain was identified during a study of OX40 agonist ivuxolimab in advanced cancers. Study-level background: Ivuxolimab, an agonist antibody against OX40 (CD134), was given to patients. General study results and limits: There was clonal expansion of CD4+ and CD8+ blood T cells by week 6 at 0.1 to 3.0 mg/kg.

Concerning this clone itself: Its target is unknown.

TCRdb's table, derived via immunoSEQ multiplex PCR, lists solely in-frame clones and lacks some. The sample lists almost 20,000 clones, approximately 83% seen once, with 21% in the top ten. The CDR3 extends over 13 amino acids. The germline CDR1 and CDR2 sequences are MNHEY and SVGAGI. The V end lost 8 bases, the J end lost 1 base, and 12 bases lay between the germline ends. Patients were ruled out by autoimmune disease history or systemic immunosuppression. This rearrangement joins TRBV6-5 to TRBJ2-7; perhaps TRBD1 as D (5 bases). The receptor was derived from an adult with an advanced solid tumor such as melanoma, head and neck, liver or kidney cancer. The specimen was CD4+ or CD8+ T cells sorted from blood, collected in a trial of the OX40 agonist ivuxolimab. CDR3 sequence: CASGAGLSYEQYF. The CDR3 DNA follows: TGTGCCAGCGGGGCAGGCCTTTCCTACGAGCAGTACTTC.